The entry below describes one T cell receptor (beta chain). Its antigen remains undetermined. No base-level quality is on record; no much larger clone is a single base apart. The sample is drawn from a study of blood T cell repertoires in COVID-19 (dated by TCRdb to 2020 to 2021). About the investigation overall: Samples covering the acute and convalescent phases of COVID-19 were provided by collaborators in the United States, Italy and Spain. The prospective study material was composed of cDNA or gDNA derived from T cells, B-cell-depleted T cells, or PBMCs. Where available, HLA class I and class II types were obtained from metadata supplied by the sample provider rather than from assay-based typing. Samples came from the ongoing ImmuneRACE study (first 160 participants) plus 1,254 subjects from 6 global collaborators. The repertoires were released in a freely available public database meant as a resource for research on the immune response to SARS-CoV-2. Deeply sampled blood TCRbeta repertoires from subjects exposed to, actively infected with, or recovered from COVID-19 were included in the dataset. Sample metadata almost always included a de-identified subject ID, COVID-19 status, age in years and sex. What the authors observed across the whole study: How much clinical and demographic metadata was included differed by source and by participant, and the metadata was provided uncurated.

Participants in the prospective study were enrolled through a virtual design, were aged about 18 to 100 years, and lived in fewer than 30 United States geographic areas. Cohort assignment in the prospective study relied on participant-reported clinical history from a screening survey and a study questionnaire. ImmuneRACE Cohort 3 recovered participants were defined by two consecutive negative NP/OP PCR tests, healthcare professional clearance, or symptom resolution. Each participant in the prospective study had whole blood, serum and a nasopharyngeal or oropharyngeal swab collected by mobile phlebotomists. Prospective study participants could optionally give additional blood draws and questionnaires over an approximately two-month period. Prospective study blood samples were shipped either frozen or at room temperature before DNA extraction. The germline V gene encodes CDR1 MNHEY and CDR2 SVGAGI. Inclusive of the bounding cysteine and phenylalanine, the CDR3 is 13 residues long. The read is trimmed to its CDR3 DNA, 39 bases read in frame from base 1. Here V drops 5 bases and J drops 9 bases, and the junction holds 7 bases not matched to any gene.

The immunoSEQ Assay, a bias-controlled multiplex PCR, was used to amplify TCRbeta CDR3 regions from genomic DNA. The authors processed their data as follows. Within the assay, amplification of reference gene primers was used to estimate how many nucleated cells each sample contained. To quantify the absolute abundance of each unique TCRbeta CDR3 rearrangement, sequence reads were collapsed and filtered. For each sample, productive Simpson clonality was calculated by taking the square root of Simpson's diversity index across productive rearrangements. Here the immuneACCESS table is served through TCRdb, limited to in-frame sequences with V and J called. Missing clones are a known gap in these copies; in checked studies unresolved V genes cover under half, and the rest lacks a known reason. V, J and clone size are taken as reported in that table, and D and trimming were inferred from the DNA itself. This sample gives around 370,000 clones in total; more than 70% of them show up just once. The top ten hold 1.2% of the sample.

Sequenced: PBMCs or T cells enriched from blood (not recorded which). This clonotype originated in a young woman who had recovered from COVID-19. The chain uses TRBV6-5 and TRBJ2-4, and 7 junctional nucleotides match TRBD1. CDR3 loop: CASSTRQGVIQYF. The bases read TGTGCCAGCAGTACCCGACAGGGAGTCATTCAGTACTTC.